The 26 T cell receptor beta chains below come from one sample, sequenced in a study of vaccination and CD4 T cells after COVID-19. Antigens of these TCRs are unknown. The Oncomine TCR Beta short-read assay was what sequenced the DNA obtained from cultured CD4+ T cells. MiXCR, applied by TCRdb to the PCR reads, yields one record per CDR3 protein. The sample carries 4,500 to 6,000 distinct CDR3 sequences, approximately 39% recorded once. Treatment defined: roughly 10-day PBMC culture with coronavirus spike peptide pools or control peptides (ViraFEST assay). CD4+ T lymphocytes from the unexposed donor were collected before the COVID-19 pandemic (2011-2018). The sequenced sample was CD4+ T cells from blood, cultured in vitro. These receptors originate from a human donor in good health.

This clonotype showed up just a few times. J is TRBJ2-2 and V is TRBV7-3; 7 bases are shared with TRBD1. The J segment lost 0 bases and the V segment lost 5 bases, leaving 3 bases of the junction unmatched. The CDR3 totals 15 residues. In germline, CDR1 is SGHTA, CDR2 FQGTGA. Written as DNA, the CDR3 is TGTGCCAGCAGCCCCGACAGGGCGAACACCGGGGAGCTGTTTTTT. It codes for CASSPDRANTGELFF.

Here the CDR3 reads CASSVRTKETQYF. DNA for the CDR3: TGTGCCAGCAGTGTGAGGACGAAAGAGACCCAGTACTTC. This rearrangement joins TRBV2 to TRBJ2-5, with D unclear. Trimming shortened V by 4 bases and J by 3 bases, and 9 bases separated the two germline ends. Per the germline V gene, CDR1 is SNHLY and CDR2 is FYNNEI. The CDR3 contains 13 residues.

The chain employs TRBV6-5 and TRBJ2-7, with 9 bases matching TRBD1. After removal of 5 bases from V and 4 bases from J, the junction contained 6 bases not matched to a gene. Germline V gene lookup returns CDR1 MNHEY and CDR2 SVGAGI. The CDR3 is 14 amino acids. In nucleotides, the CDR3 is TGTGCCAGCAGTCCCTCGACAGGGGGATACGAGCAGTACTTC. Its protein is CASSPSTGGYEQYF.

As DNA, the CDR3 is TGCGCCAGCAGCCCAGCGGGGTACACCGGGGAGCTGTTTTTT. Its translation: CASSPAGYTGELFF. The chain couples TRBV10-1 to TRBJ2-2, with 7 nucleotides matching TRBD2. V lost 6 bases, J lost 3 bases, and 4 bases stayed unmatched. The CDR3 runs to 14 residues. Germline CDR1 WNHNN, CDR2 SYGVQD (reference sequence).

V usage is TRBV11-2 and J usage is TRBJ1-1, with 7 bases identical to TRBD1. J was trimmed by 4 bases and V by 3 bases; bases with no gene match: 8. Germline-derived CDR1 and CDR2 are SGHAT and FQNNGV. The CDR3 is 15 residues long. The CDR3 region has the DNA TGTGCCAGCAGCTTTCGGACAGGCCGAGGCACTGAAGCTTTCTTT. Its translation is CASSFRTGRGTEAFF.

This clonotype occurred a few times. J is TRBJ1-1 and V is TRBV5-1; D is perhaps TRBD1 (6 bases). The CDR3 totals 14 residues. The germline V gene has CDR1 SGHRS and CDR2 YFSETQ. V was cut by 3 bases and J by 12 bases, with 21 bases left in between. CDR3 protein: CASSSLGGTINPFF. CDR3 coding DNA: TGCGCCAGCAGCTCCCTGGGTGGGACAATCAATCCTTTCTTT.

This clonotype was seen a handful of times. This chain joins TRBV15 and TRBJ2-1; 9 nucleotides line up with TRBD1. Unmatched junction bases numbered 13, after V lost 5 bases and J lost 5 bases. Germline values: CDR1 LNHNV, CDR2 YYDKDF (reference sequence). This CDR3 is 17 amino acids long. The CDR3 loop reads CATSSAGTGYINNEQFF. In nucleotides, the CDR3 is TGTGCCACCAGCTCTGCCGGGACAGGGTACATCAACAATGAGCAGTTCTTC.

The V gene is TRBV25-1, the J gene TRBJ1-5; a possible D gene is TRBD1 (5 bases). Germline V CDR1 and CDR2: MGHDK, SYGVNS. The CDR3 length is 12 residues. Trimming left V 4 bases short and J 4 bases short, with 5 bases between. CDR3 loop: CASSAGNQPQHF. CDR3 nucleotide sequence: TGTGCCAGCAGTGCAGGGAATCAGCCCCAGCATTTT. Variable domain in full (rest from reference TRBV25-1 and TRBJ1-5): EADIYQTPRYLVIGTGKKITLECSQTMGHDKMYWYQQDPGMELHLIHYSYGVNSTEKGDLSSESTVSRIRTEHFPLTLESARPSHTSQYLCASSAGNQPQHFGDGTRLSIL.

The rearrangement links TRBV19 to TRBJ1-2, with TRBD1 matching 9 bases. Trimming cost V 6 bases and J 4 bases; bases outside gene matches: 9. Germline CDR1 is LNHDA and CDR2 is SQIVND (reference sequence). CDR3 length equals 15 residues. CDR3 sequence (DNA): TGTGCCAGTAGACAATCGGGACAGGGAGGCTATGGCTACACCTTC. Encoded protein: CASRQSGQGGYGYTF.

CDR3 DNA sequence: TGTGCCAGTAGATCGACGGGAAACTATGGCTACACCTTC. Its translation is CASRSTGNYGYTF. J is TRBJ1-2 and V is TRBV19; D call uncertain. Between the trimmed V and J ends, which lost 6 bases and 2 bases, there was a span of 10 bases. This CDR3 has 13 residues. Per the germline V gene, CDR1 is LNHDA and CDR2 is SQIVND (reference sequence).

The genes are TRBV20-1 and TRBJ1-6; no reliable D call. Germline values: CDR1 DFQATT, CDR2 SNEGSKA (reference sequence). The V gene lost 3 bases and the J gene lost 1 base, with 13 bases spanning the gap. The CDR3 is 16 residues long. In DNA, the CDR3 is TGCAGTGCTAGGAGGCGGTCTAGGTCCTATAATTCACCCCTCCACTTT. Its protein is CSARRRSRSYNSPLHF.

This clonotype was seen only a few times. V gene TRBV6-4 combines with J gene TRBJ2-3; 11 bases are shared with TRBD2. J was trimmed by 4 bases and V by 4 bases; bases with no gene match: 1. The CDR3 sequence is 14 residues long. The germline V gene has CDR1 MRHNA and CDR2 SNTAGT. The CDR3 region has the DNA TGTGCCAGCAGTGGTAGCGGGGGGGCAGATACGCAGTATTTT. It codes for CASSGSGGADTQYF.

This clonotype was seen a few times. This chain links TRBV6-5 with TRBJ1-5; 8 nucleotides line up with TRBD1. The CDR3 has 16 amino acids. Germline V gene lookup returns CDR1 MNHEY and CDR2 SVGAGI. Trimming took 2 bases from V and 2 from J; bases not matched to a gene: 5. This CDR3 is CASSYTRGPGNQPQHF. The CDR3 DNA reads TGTGCCAGCAGTTACACCAGGGGGCCTGGCAATCAGCCCCAGCATTTT.

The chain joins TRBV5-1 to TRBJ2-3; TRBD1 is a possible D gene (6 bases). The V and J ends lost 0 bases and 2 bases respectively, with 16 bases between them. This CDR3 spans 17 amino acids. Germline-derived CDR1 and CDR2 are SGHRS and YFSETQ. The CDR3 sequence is CASSLDGGHGTTDTQYF. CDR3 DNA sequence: TGCGCCAGCAGCTTGGATGGGGGCCACGGAACCACAGATACGCAGTATTTT.

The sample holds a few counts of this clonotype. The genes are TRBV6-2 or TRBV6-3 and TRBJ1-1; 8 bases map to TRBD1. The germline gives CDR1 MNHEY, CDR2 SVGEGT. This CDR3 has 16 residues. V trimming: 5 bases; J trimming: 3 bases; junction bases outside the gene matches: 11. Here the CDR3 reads CASSLTSTGVDTEAFF. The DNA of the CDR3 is TGTGCCAGCAGTCTTACCTCGACAGGGGTTGACACTGAAGCTTTCTTT.

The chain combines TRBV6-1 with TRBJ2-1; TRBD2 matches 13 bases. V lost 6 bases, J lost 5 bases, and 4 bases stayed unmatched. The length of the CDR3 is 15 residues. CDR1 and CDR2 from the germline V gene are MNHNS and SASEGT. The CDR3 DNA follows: TGTGCCAGCAGCCCCGGACTAGCGGGGGACAATGAGCAGTTCTTC. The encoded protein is CASSPGLAGDNEQFF.

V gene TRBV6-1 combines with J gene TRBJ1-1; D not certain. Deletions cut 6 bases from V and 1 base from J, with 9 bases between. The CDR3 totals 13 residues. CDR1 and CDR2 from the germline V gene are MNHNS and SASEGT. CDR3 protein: CASRSQANTEAFF. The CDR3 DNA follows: TGTGCCAGCAGATCGCAGGCGAACACTGAAGCTTTCTTT.

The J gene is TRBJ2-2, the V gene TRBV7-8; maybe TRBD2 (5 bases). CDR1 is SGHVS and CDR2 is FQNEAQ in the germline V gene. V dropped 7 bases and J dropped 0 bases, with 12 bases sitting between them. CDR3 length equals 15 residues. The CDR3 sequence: CASNSPGTNTGELFF. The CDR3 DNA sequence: TGTGCCAGCAACTCCCCCGGGACGAACACCGGGGAGCTGTTTTTT.

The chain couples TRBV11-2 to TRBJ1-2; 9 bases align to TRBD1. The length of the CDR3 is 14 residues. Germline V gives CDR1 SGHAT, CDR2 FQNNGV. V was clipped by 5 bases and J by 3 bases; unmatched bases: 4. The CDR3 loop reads CASSTRTGDYGYTF. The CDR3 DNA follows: TGTGCCAGCAGCACAAGGACAGGGGACTATGGCTACACCTTC.

The CDR3 loop reads CSVDDRGLYGYTF. CDR3 sequence (DNA): TGCAGCGTCGACGACAGGGGGCTCTATGGCTACACCTTC. The V call is TRBV29-1, the J call TRBJ1-2; 10 bases match TRBD1. Germline values: CDR1 SQVTM, CDR2 ANQGSEA. The CDR3 is 13 amino acids. V shed 6 bases, J shed 4 bases, and the junction held 5 bases outside the gene matches. Combining the CDR3 with reference TRBV29-1 and TRBJ1-2 gives the whole variable domain SAVISQKPSRDICQRGTSLTIQCQVDSQVTMMFWYRQQPGQSLTLIATANQGSEATYESGFVIDKFPISRPNLTFSTLTVSNMSPEDSSIYLCSVDDRGLYGYTFGSGTRLTVV.

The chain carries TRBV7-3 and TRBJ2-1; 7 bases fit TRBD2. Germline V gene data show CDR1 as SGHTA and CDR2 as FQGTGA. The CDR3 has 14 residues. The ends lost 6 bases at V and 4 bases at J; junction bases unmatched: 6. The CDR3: CASRPAGLYNEQFF. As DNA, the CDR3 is TGTGCCAGCAGGCCAGCGGGGCTTTACAATGAGCAGTTCTTC.

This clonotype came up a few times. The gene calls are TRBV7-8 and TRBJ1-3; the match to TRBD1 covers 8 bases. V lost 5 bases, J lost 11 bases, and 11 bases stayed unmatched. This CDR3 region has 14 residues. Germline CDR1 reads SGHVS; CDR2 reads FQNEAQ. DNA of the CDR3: TGTGCCAGCAGCCCCCCGGGACAGGTCCTATCCATATATTTT. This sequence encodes CASSPPGQVLSIYF.

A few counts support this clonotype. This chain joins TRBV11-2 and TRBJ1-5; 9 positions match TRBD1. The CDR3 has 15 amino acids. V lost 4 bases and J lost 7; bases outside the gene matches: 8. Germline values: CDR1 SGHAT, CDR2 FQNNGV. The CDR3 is CASSSWGQGEQPQHF. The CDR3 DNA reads TGTGCCAGCAGCTCCTGGGGACAGGGTGAGCAGCCCCAGCATTTT.

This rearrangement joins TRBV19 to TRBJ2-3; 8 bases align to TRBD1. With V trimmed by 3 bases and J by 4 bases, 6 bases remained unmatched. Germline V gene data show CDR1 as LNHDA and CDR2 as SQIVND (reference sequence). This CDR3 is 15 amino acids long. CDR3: CASSIRDRSADTQYF. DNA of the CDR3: TGTGCCAGTAGTATCCGGGACAGGTCCGCAGATACGCAGTATTTT.

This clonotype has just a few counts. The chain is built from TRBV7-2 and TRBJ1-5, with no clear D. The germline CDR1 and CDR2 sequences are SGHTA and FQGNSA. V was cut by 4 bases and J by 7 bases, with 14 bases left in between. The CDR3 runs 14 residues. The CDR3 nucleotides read TGTGCCAGCAGCTCCCGGGAGTTAGGGCAGCCCCAGCATTTT. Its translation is CASSSRELGQPQHF.

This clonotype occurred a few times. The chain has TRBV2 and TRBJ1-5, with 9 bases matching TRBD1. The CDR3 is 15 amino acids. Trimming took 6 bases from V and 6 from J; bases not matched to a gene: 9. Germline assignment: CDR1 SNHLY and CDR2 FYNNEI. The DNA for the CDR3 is TGTGCCAGCAGGGGGGACAGGGCGGGGGGTCAGCCCCAGCATTTT. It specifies CASRGDRAGGQPQHF.